This T cell receptor (beta chain) originates from a study of cytomegalovirus exposure and HLA in healthy donors. The study ran its PCR with 60 Vbeta and 13 Jbeta primers. Libraries were prepared by immunoSEQ multiplex PCR; TCRdb keeps only in-frame clonotypes and omits some of them. The sample includes fewer than 150,000 clones, 80% of them seen just once. This CDR3 contains 16 residues. Germline CDR1 SQVTM, CDR2 ANQGSEA. V was cut by 6 bases and J by 0 bases, with 15 bases left in between. Of note for this clone: What it recognizes is unknown.

In nominal health when sampled, donors likely had unrecorded immune exposures nonetheless. Whole-study results and caveats: Previously analyzed data showed that most TCR beta V segments were productive at a frequency of about 87% or about 30%. The HLA-A and HLA-B alleles of most subjects were reportedly predicted accurately from TCR beta sequences.

Sequencing used PBMCs. The chain couples TRBV29-1 to TRBJ2-6, with D unresolved. This sequence was found in a man in his forties or fifties in good health and CMV-seronegative. This CDR3 is CSVPAGRLSGANVLTF. The CDR3 region has the DNA TGCAGCGTCCCAGCCGGAAGACTCTCTGGGGCCAACGTCCTGACTTTC. Full variable domain (rest looked up from reference TRBV29-1 and TRBJ2-6): SAVISQKPSRDICQRGTSLTIQCQVDSQVTMMFWYRQQPGQSLTLIATANQGSEATYESGFVIDKFPISRPNLTFSTLTVSNMSPEDSSIYLCSVPAGRLSGANVLTFGAGSRLTVL.